What follows are 15 T cell receptor beta chains derived from one specimen sequenced in a study of cytomegalovirus exposure and HLA in healthy donors. PCR was performed using 60 Vbeta and 13 Jbeta primers. Sequencing used immunoSEQ multiplex PCR; TCRdb keeps in-frame clones, though not all of them. This sample lists about 140,000 clones; its ten largest clones have 0.75% to 1%. The sequenced sample consisted of PBMCs. The receptors were gathered from a male donor in good health and CMV-seronegative.

V is TRBV19 and J is TRBJ1-2; tentatively, D is TRBD1 (6 bases). Trimming pared 5 bases from V and 6 bases from J, leaving 13 bases between. The length of the CDR3 is 13 residues. Germline V gene sequence: CDR1 LNHDA, CDR2 SQIVND (reference sequence). CDR3: CASSPLGHDGYTF. In DNA, the CDR3 is TGTGCCAGTAGTCCCTTGGGACATGATGGCTACACCTTC. Full variable domain (rest looked up from reference TRBV19 and TRBJ1-2): DGGITQSPKYLFRKEGQNVTLSCEQNLNHDAMYWYRQDPGQGLRLIYYSQIVNDFQKGDIAEGYSVSREKKESFPLTVTSAQKNPTAFYLCASSPLGHDGYTFGSGTRLTVV.

The chain is built from TRBV7-9 and TRBJ2-7; 8 bases align to TRBD2. The CDR3 is 15 amino acids. The V gene's germline CDR1 is SEHNR and CDR2 FQNEAQ (reference sequence). V gave up 3 bases and J gave up 0 bases; unmatched junction bases: 4. The CDR3 region is CASSFTSGVSYEQYF. In DNA form, the CDR3 reads TGTGCCAGCAGCTTCACTAGCGGAGTCTCCTACGAGCAGTACTTC. Using reference TRBV7-9 and TRBJ2-7 for the parts outside the CDR3, the full variable domain is DTGVSQNPRHKITKRGQNVTFRCDPISEHNRLYWYRQTLGQGPEFLTYFQNEAQLEKSRLLSDRFSAERPKGSFSTLEIQRTEQGDSAMYLCASSFTSGVSYEQYFGPGTRLTVT.

V and J are TRBV6-6 and TRBJ2-1, with D unclear. This CDR3 has 14 amino acids. Germline loops: CDR1 MNHNY, CDR2 SVGAGI (reference sequence). Trimming left V 2 bases short and J 8 bases short, with 13 bases between. This CDR3 reads CASSYRTLGDEQFF. DNA of the CDR3: TGTGCCAGCAGTTACCGTACCCTAGGCGATGAGCAGTTCTTC.

V and J are TRBV7-2 and TRBJ2-5; D perhaps matches TRBD2 (6 bases). The CDR3 has 14 residues. V was pared by 3 bases and J by 6 bases, with 14 bases between. The germline V gene has CDR1 SGHTA and CDR2 FQGNSA. In DNA form, the CDR3 reads TGTGCCAGCAGCTTGGAGGGACTGCGACAGACCCAGTACTTC. This translates into CASSLEGLRQTQYF.

V and J are TRBV5-1 and TRBJ1-1; the match to TRBD1 covers 10 bases. There are 16 residues in the CDR3. Trimming cost V 6 bases and J 1 base; bases outside gene matches: 9. The germline CDR1 and CDR2 sequences are SGHRS and YFSETQ. CDR3: CASTRGTGVGNTEAFF. The CDR3 DNA is TGCGCCAGCACGAGGGGGACAGGGGTTGGGAACACTGAAGCTTTCTTT. Full variable domain (outside the CDR3, taken from reference TRBV5-1 and TRBJ1-1): KAGVTQTPRYLIKTRGQQVTLSCSPISGHRSVSWYQQTPGQGLQFLFEYFSETQRNKGNFPGRFSGRQFSNSRSEMNVSTLELGDSALYLCASTRGTGVGNTEAFFGQGTRLTVV.

The chain couples TRBV5-5 to TRBJ1-3, with TRBD1 matching over 8 bases. V dropped 5 bases and J dropped 4; count of bases not matched to a gene: 8. Germline V CDR1 and CDR2: SGHKS, YYEKEE (reference sequence). The CDR3 runs to 15 residues. In DNA, the CDR3 is TGTGCCAGCAGTTTTCAGGGGGCGGGCGGAAACACCATATATTTT. It encodes CASSFQGAGGNTIYF.

The genes are TRBV19 and TRBJ1-5, with 7 bases matching TRBD1. The CDR3 is made up of 16 amino acids. The ends lost 6 bases at V and 7 bases at J; junction bases unmatched: 15. The germline V gene has CDR1 LNHDA and CDR2 SQIVND (reference sequence). For the CDR3, the DNA is TGTGCCAGTAGCCCACGACAGGGTCGGATTTGGCAGCCCCAGCATTTT. It encodes CASSPRQGRIWQPQHF.

V gene TRBV28 combines with J gene TRBJ2-1, with D possibly being TRBD1 (6 bases). Germline CDR1 is MDHEN and CDR2 is SYDVKM. V was trimmed by 3 bases and J by 6 bases, leaving 9 bases between them. The CDR3 totals 13 residues. The CDR3, as DNA: TGTGCCAGCAGTTTGGGGGCCCGCAATGAGCAGTTCTTC. It is translated as CASSLGARNEQFF.

V is TRBV23-1 and J is TRBJ1-2; D possibly corresponds to TRBD1 (5 bases). TRBV23-1 is an open reading frame whose function is uncertain. The CDR3 runs to 15 residues. The ends were cut back, 0 bases at V and 4 bases at J, with 12 bases in the middle. Here the CDR3 DNA reads TGCGCCAGCAGTCAATCGGCAGGAGGGGCCTATGGCTACACCTTC. Its translation: CASSQSAGGAYGYTF.

This chain links TRBV7-8 with TRBJ1-2; D possibly corresponds to TRBD1 (6 bases). Deletions cut 4 bases from V and 0 bases from J, with 15 bases between. The CDR3 is 16 residues long. Germline loops: CDR1 SGHVS, CDR2 FQNEAQ. In DNA, the CDR3 is TGTGCCAGCAGCTCCTACAGGGTGGGAGCTAACTATGGCTACACCTTC. Protein: CASSSYRVGANYGYTF.

The J gene is TRBJ2-3, the V gene TRBV25-1; 8 bases fit TRBD2. Trimming took 7 bases from V and 0 from J; bases not matched to a gene: 0. Germline loops: CDR1 MGHDK, CDR2 SYGVNS. The CDR3 length is 13 residues. CDR3 sequence: CASKRGSTDTQYF. The CDR3 DNA is TGTGCCAGCAAGCGGGGGAGCACAGATACGCAGTATTTT.

The chain couples TRBV6-5 to TRBJ2-7; 8 bases match TRBD2. Losses at the gene ends were 5 bases for V and 7 bases for J; bases not matched to a gene: 10. CDR3 length: 14 amino acids. The germline V gene encodes CDR1 MNHEY and CDR2 SVGAGI. The CDR3 DNA follows: TGTGCCAGCAGTGGGGGACTAGATATTTCGGAGCAGTACTTC. Translation: CASSGGLDISEQYF.

To note about this clone: One junction end does not reproduce the germline sequence, and a read error may be involved. V gene TRBV6-4 combines with J gene TRBJ2-1; TRBD2 matches at 7 bases. Germline-derived CDR1 and CDR2 are MRHNA and SNTAGT. The CDR3 sequence is 15 residues long. CDR3 bases: TGTGCCAGCAGTAACTCTAGCGGCTCCTACAATGAGCAGTTCTTC. Its protein is CASSNSSGSYNEQFF.

The chain is built from TRBV6-6 and TRBJ2-7, with D perhaps matching TRBD2 (6 bases). Germline V gene sequence: CDR1 MNHNY, CDR2 SVGAGI (reference sequence). V lost 7 bases, J lost 3 bases, and 22 bases lay in between. This CDR3 region has 16 residues. This chain's CDR3 is CASTKRGTQANYEQYF. The CDR3 region has the DNA TGTGCCAGCACCAAACGGGGGACCCAAGCCAACTACGAGCAGTACTTC.

This chain uses TRBV6-6 with TRBJ1-2, with D hard to call. Trimming cost V 2 bases and J 1 base, with 5 bases left between them. The CDR3 runs to 13 residues. Germline assignment: CDR1 MNHNY and CDR2 SVGAGI (reference sequence). The CDR3 coding sequence is TGTGCCAGCAGTTACGGCCTTAACTATGGCTACACCTTC. Protein: CASSYGLNYGYTF.